This T cell receptor (beta chain) was documented in a study of chemoradiotherapy in HPV16-positive cancers. Repeated repertoire sampling spanned the course of chemoradiotherapy. The trim removed 2 bases at V and 7 bases at J, leaving 6 bases unmatched. In germline, CDR1 is SGDLS, CDR2 YYNGEE. The CDR3 extends over 14 amino acids. The data were produced by immunoSEQ multiplex PCR, yet TCRdb's version contains in-frame clones alone and is incomplete. The repertoire has over 9,000 clones, around 90% of them found once; the top ten carry 9% to 15%. The chain has TRBV9 and TRBJ1-2; 9 bases are a match to TRBD1. Sequences were derived from blood, sampled from a patient who underwent chemoradiotherapy. This clonotype was obtained from a human donor with HPV-associated anogenital cancer. CDR3 protein: CASSVPGQGGGYTF. Written as DNA, the CDR3 is TGTGCCAGCAGCGTTCCGGGACAGGGAGGTGGCTACACCTTC.